Following are 29 T cell receptor beta chains from one sample sequenced in a study of T-cell memory formation after mild COVID-19. TCRdb ran MiXCR on the 5' RACE reads and lists one entry per CDR3 protein. Of 380,000 or so distinct CDR3 sequences listed, approximately 15% are singletons. The sample was PBMCs or a T cell subset sorted from them (not recorded which). Receptor source: a man aged 18 to 35 who had mild COVID-19 (a few samples of this study predate the infection). Cell type and time point are not known.

For the CDR3, the DNA is TGCGCCAGCAGCCAAGATCTGACGGGCACGTACCAAGAGACCCAGTACTTC. As protein: CASSQDLTGTYQETQYF. This sequence joins TRBV4-1 and TRBJ2-5; D gene ambiguous. Trimming shortened V by 0 bases and J by 0 bases, and 14 bases separated the two germline ends. The CDR3 length is 17 residues. The germline V gene has CDR1 MGHRA and CDR2 YSYEKL.

This clonotype has a count of ten or more. This chain connects TRBV5-1 to TRBJ2-2; D is possibly TRBD1 (5 bases). Germline V gene data show CDR1 as SGHRS and CDR2 as YFSETQ. The length of the CDR3 is 17 residues. The V end lost 0 bases, the J end lost 2 bases, and 14 bases lay between the germline ends. The CDR3 here is CASSLGGKTENTGELFF. CDR3 bases: TGCGCCAGCAGCTTGGGGGGCAAGACAGAAAACACCGGGGAGCTGTTTTTT.

This clonotype was seen a handful of times. The chain joins TRBV6-6 to TRBJ2-7; the D gene is possibly TRBD2 (5 bases). V lost 5 bases and J 0 bases, leaving 14 bases between the germline ends. This CDR3 comprises 15 residues. CDR1 MNHNY and CDR2 SVGAGI come from the germline V gene (reference sequence). The CDR3, as DNA: TGTGCCAGCAGTCCGGACGGACTGAGCTCCTACGAGCAGTACGTC. This encodes CASSPDGLSSYEQYV.

The chain uses TRBV29-1 and TRBJ1-1, with D perhaps matching TRBD1 (5 bases). This CDR3 contains 12 residues. The V end lost 5 bases, the J end lost 4 bases, and 11 bases lay between the germline ends. CDR1 SQVTM and CDR2 ANQGSEA come from the germline V gene. The CDR3 coding sequence is TGCAGCGTTATGAGGGACCCCACTGAAGCTTTCTTT. Translating gives CSVMRDPTEAFF.

This clonotype was found a few times. V gene TRBV2 combines with J gene TRBJ2-5, with D unclear. The CDR3 is 15 residues long. Deletions cut 4 bases from V and 2 bases from J, with 14 bases between. The germline V gene has CDR1 SNHLY and CDR2 FYNNEI. CDR3 nucleotide sequence: TGTGCCAGCAGTGGTGTCGGCGACGGTCAAGAGACCCAGTACTTC. Encoded protein: CASSGVGDGQETQYF.

This clonotype was seen more than once but under ten times. The rearrangement uses TRBV20-1 and TRBJ2-7; no clear D gene. Trimming stripped 6 bases from V and 0 bases from J, with 15 bases between. Germline V gene data show CDR1 as DFQATT and CDR2 as SNEGSKA (reference sequence). This CDR3 region has 14 residues. As DNA, the CDR3 is TGCAGTGCCGCCCGGTCCCCCGACTCCTACGAGCAGTACTTC. Its translation is CSAARSPDSYEQYF.

The V call is TRBV4-3, the J call TRBJ2-2; TRBD2 is a possible D gene (6 bases). The germline gives CDR1 LGHNA, CDR2 YSLEER. The CDR3 extends over 16 amino acids. V lost 1 base and J 0 bases, leaving 9 bases between the germline ends. This CDR3 is CASSQGLAANTGELFF. The DNA of the CDR3 is TGCGCCAGCAGCCAAGGCTTAGCGGCGAACACCGGGGAGCTGTTTTTT.

V is TRBV10-1 and J is TRBJ2-3, with D possibly matching TRBD1 (6 bases). V dropped 3 bases and J dropped 4 bases, with 11 bases sitting between them. Germline CDR1 reads WNHNN; CDR2 reads SYGVQD (reference sequence). This CDR3 comprises 14 residues. As DNA, the CDR3 is TGCGCCAGCAGTGATGGGGGCCGAGCAGATACGCAGTATTTT. It specifies CASSDGGRADTQYF.

The rearrangement links TRBV7-6 to TRBJ2-3; D not resolved. Germline CDR1 SGHVS, CDR2 FNYEAQ. Trimming took 4 bases from V and 0 from J, leaving 17 bases between them. This CDR3 is built from 17 residues. The CDR3 sequence: CASSYLDGQTSTDTQYF. The CDR3 DNA sequence: TGTGCCAGCAGCTACCTTGATGGCCAAACCAGCACAGATACGCAGTATTTT.

This clonotype has only a few counts. The chain links TRBV4-2 to TRBJ2-4; D may match TRBD1 or TRBD2 (6 bases each). Germline values: CDR1 LGHNA, CDR2 YNFKEQ. The CDR3 contains 18 residues. V lost 2 bases and J lost 7, with 24 bases in between. As DNA, the CDR3 is TGTGCCAGCAGCCAATCGCGCGGTGGAGGGGACATTCCGAACATTCAGTACTTC. Translated: CASSQSRGGGDIPNIQYF.

For the CDR3, the DNA is TGTGCCAGCAGCTTAATGGGCACCTCTGAAGCTTTCTTT. Translating it yields CASSLMGTSEAFF. The chain links TRBV7-8 to TRBJ1-1; D gene ambiguous. Germline V gene sequence: CDR1 SGHVS, CDR2 FQNEAQ. Trimming removed 2 bases from V and 6 bases from J, with 10 bases in between. The CDR3 contains 13 residues.

This clonotype was detected many times. The chain uses TRBV6-5 and TRBJ2-7; D might be TRBD1 (6 bases). V dropped 6 bases and J dropped 3 bases, with 21 bases sitting between them. The CDR3 is 16 residues long. The V gene's germline CDR1 is MNHEY and CDR2 SVGAGI. CDR3 sequence: CASSPRQTGLDYEQYF. The DNA of the CDR3 is TGTGCCAGCAGCCCCCGCCAAACAGGGTTAGACTACGAGCAGTACTTC.

CDR3 DNA: TGCAGTGCTCGGACAGGGCCAGATACGCAGTATTTT. Amino acids: CSARTGPDTQYF. The chain carries TRBV20-1 and TRBJ2-3; 8 bases match TRBD1. Germline V CDR1 and CDR2: DFQATT, SNEGSKA (reference sequence). V dropped 5 bases and J dropped 4; count of bases not matched to a gene: 2. The CDR3 sequence is 12 residues long.

This clonotype was detected many times. The V and J genes are TRBV7-9 and TRBJ2-5, with no clear D. The germline V gene has CDR1 SEHNR and CDR2 FQNEAQ (reference sequence). There are 11 residues in the CDR3. The V gene lost 2 bases and the J gene lost 5 bases, with 3 bases spanning the gap. The CDR3 spells CASSLFETQYF. The CDR3 nucleotides read TGTGCCAGCAGCTTATTCGAGACCCAGTACTTC.

The V and J genes are TRBV20-1 and TRBJ2-2; 9 nucleotides match TRBD2. Germline V lookup: CDR1 DFQATT, CDR2 SNEGSKA (reference sequence). CDR3 length: 14 amino acids. After removal of 1 base from V and 5 bases from J, the junction contained 2 bases not matched to a gene. The CDR3 sequence is CSARASGATGELFF. The CDR3 bases are TGCAGTGCTAGAGCTAGCGGGGCTACCGGGGAGCTGTTTTTT.

The chain uses TRBV19 and TRBJ1-5; no clear D gene. V gave up 3 bases and J gave up 10 bases, with 10 bases separating them. Germline assignment: CDR1 LNHDA and CDR2 SQIVND (reference sequence). The CDR3 spans 12 residues. The CDR3 sequence is CASSIRGGPQHF. For the CDR3, the DNA is TGTGCCAGTAGTATTCGGGGAGGCCCCCAGCATTTT.

This clonotype showed up just a few times. The V and J genes are TRBV4-2 and TRBJ2-7; a weak D match, TRBD2 (5 bases). Germline V CDR1 and CDR2: LGHNA, YNFKEQ. The CDR3 has 12 amino acids. V shed 9 bases and J shed 3 bases, with 12 bases lying between them. The DNA for the CDR3 is TGTGCCAGACCGTCGGGGAACTACGAGCAGTACTTC. Translation: CARPSGNYEQYF.

This clonotype was observed a handful of times. The V gene is TRBV15, the J gene TRBJ2-5; D remains ambiguous. Looked up from germline, CDR1 is LNHNV and CDR2 is YYDKDF (reference sequence). Trimming removed 2 bases from V and 1 base from J, with 5 bases in between. The CDR3 consists of 13 residues. Here the CDR3 reads CATSRTTQETQYF. The CDR3 nucleotides are TGTGCCACCAGCAGAACCACCCAAGAGACCCAGTACTTC.

This clonotype was detected only once. The chain couples TRBV9 to TRBJ2-1; TRBD2 matches at 8 bases. Germline V lookup: CDR1 SGDLS, CDR2 YYNGEE. The ends lost 0 bases at V and 9 bases at J; junction bases unmatched: 8. The CDR3 contains 15 residues. For the CDR3, the DNA is TGTGCCAGCAGCGTAGCCGGGGGACTAGGCACTGAGCAGTTCTTC. Its translation: CASSVAGGLGTEQFF.

This clonotype occurred a few times. This chain's CDR3 is CASSLRGGATDTQYF. The CDR3 DNA sequence: TGTGCCAGCAGTTTAAGGGGGGGGGCCACAGATACGCAGTATTTT. V gene TRBV27 combines with J gene TRBJ2-3; a weak D match, TRBD2 (7 bases). The germline gives CDR1 MNHEY, CDR2 SMNVEV (reference sequence). The CDR3 contains 15 residues. The V end lost 2 bases, the J end lost 2 bases, and 11 bases lay between the germline ends.

This clonotype was observed a handful of times. This rearrangement joins TRBV12-3 or TRBV12-4 to TRBJ2-3; no firm D call. The V gene lost 6 bases and the J gene lost 6 bases, with 10 bases spanning the gap. The length of the CDR3 is 12 residues. CDR3 sequence (DNA): TGTGCCAGCAGGCCGCCCGGCGATACGCAGTATTTT. Encoded protein: CASRPPGDTQYF.

This clonotype turned up a few times. The chain combines TRBV25-1 with TRBJ2-4; 7 positions agree with TRBD1. The V segment lost 2 bases and the J segment 6 bases; nucleotides outside the gene matches: 7. The CDR3 runs 15 residues. CDR1 and CDR2 from the germline V gene are MGHDK and SYGVNS. Here the CDR3 reads CASSEPGTVGNIQYF. The CDR3 DNA reads as TGTGCCAGCAGTGAACCCGGGACAGTCGGAAACATTCAGTACTTC.

This clonotype was seen ten or more times. V and J are TRBV10-2 and TRBJ2-7; D unclear. CDR1 WSHSY and CDR2 SAAADI come from the germline V gene. Trimming stripped 6 bases from V and 6 bases from J, with 18 bases between. There are 14 residues in the CDR3. CDR3 coding DNA: TGCGCCAGCAGCCCCCGGGCCCCTGGGGTCGAGCAGTACTTC. This encodes CASSPRAPGVEQYF.

The chain carries TRBV7-2 and TRBJ2-3; possibly TRBD2 for D (6 bases). V lost 1 base to trimming and J lost 6 bases, with 17 bases between them. Germline lookup yields CDR1 SGHTA and CDR2 FQGNSA. The CDR3 length is 16 residues. In nucleotides, the CDR3 is TGTGCCAGCAGCTTAGAGAGGACGGGGGTGGGGGATACGCAGTATTTT. Translating it yields CASSLERTGVGDTQYF.

This clonotype has a handful of counts. V usage is TRBV9 and J usage is TRBJ2-7; 10 positions match TRBD2. The ends lost 0 bases at V and 3 bases at J; junction bases unmatched: 3. Looked up from germline, CDR1 is SGDLS and CDR2 is YYNGEE. The CDR3 covers 15 residues. CDR3 residues: CASSVDPSGSYEQYF. The DNA of the CDR3 is TGTGCCAGCAGCGTAGACCCTAGCGGGAGCTACGAGCAGTACTTC. Together with reference TRBV9 and TRBJ2-7, the CDR3 gives the full variable domain: DSGVTQTPKHLITATGQRVTLRCSPRSGDLSVYWYQQSLDQGLQFLIQYYNGEERAKGNILERFSAQQFPDLHSELNLSSLELGDSALYFCASSVDPSGSYEQYFGPGTRLTVT.

The rearrangement links TRBV6-6 to TRBJ2-1; 8 bases fit TRBD1. The CDR3 sequence is 15 residues long. Germline V gene lookup returns CDR1 MNHNY and CDR2 SVGAGI (reference sequence). After removal of 6 bases from V and 5 bases from J, the junction contained 9 bases not matched to a gene. CDR3 nucleotides: TGTGCCAGCAGCCCGGACAGGGAGTCCCACAATGAGCAGTTCTTC. Translated: CASSPDRESHNEQFF.

The chain recombines TRBV7-3 with TRBJ2-3; 9 bases match TRBD2. Trimming took 1 base from V and 1 from J; bases not matched to a gene: 9. CDR3 length: 18 residues. Germline-derived CDR1 and CDR2 are SGHTA and FQGTGA. DNA of the CDR3: TGTGCCAGCAGCTTAAACGGGGCGTTAGCGGGGGGCACAGATACGCAGTATTTT. Amino acid sequence: CASSLNGALAGGTDTQYF.

This clonotype was counted many times. The chain couples TRBV7-2 to TRBJ1-5; perhaps TRBD1 as D (5 bases). V lost 3 bases and J lost 3, with 12 bases in between. CDR3 length: 15 residues. The germline CDR1 and CDR2 sequences are SGHTA and FQGNSA. The CDR3 coding sequence is TGTGCCAGCAGCTTCTTCGGGGGTTACAATCAGCCCCAGCATTTT. Amino acids: CASSFFGGYNQPQHF. The full variable domain, rest sourced from reference TRBV7-2 and TRBJ1-5, is GAGVSQSPSNKVTEKGKDVELRCDPISGHTALYWYRQSLGQGLEFLIYFQGNSAPDKSGLPSDRFSAERTGGSVSTLTIQRTQQEDSAVYLCASSFFGGYNQPQHFGDGTRLSIL.

This clonotype appeared many times. The chain has TRBV7-2 and TRBJ1-1; D is possibly TRBD1 (5 bases). The CDR3 is made up of 15 amino acids. Trimming shortened V by 1 base and J by 4 bases, and 13 bases separated the two germline ends. Looked up from germline, CDR1 is SGHTA and CDR2 is FQGNSA. This chain's CDR3 is CASSLVAGLGTEAFF. The CDR3 coding sequence is TGTGCCAGCAGCTTAGTAGCAGGGCTGGGCACTGAAGCTTTCTTT. The whole variable domain, filled in from reference TRBV7-2 and TRBJ1-1, reads GAGVSQSPSNKVTEKGKDVELRCDPISGHTALYWYRQSLGQGLEFLIYFQGNSAPDKSGLPSDRFSAERTGGSVSTLTIQRTQQEDSAVYLCASSLVAGLGTEAFFGQGTRLTVV.